These 17 T cell receptor beta chains share one sample of origin, sequenced in a study of cytomegalovirus exposure and HLA in healthy donors (dated by TCRdb to between 2016 and 2019). The library was generated by the immunoSEQ multiplex PCR assay. The multiplex PCR relied on a mix of 60 forward primers for TCR Vbeta segments and 13 reverse primers for TCR Jbeta segments. The clones in this table, taken by TCRdb from immuneACCESS, are in-frame only. Not every clone is retained; where verified, under half of the shortfall comes from an unresolved V gene, and the cause of the rest is unknown. The sample yields 100,000 to 150,000 clones; around 73% were counted once. About 11% of the sample comes from the top ten. What was sequenced was PBMCs. The origin of the receptors is a man between 25 and 39 years old in good health and CMV-seropositive.

The V and J genes are TRBV2 and TRBJ2-7, with D tentatively TRBD1 (5 bases). The germline gives CDR1 SNHLY, CDR2 FYNNEI. This CDR3 is 11 amino acids long. V gave up 7 bases and J gave up 7 bases, with 11 bases separating them. The DNA of the CDR3 is TGTGCCAGCACCGCAGGGAATGAGCAGTACTTC. Its protein product is CASTAGNEQYF.

This chain uses TRBV7-8 with TRBJ1-4, with 7 bases identical to TRBD1. CDR3 length: 14 residues. CDR1 is SGHVS and CDR2 is FQNEAQ in the germline V gene. V lost 5 bases and J lost 8; bases outside the gene matches: 8. This CDR3 is CASSPTGWSEKLFF. CDR3 nucleotides: TGTGCCAGCAGCCCGACAGGGTGGAGCGAAAAACTGTTTTTT.

This clone has more than one count but fewer than ten. This chain links TRBV2 with TRBJ2-1, with 9 bases that match TRBD2. V lost 6 bases, J lost 0 bases, and 3 bases stayed unmatched. The CDR3 totals 15 residues. Germline CDR1 reads SNHLY; CDR2 reads FYNNEI. The CDR3 sequence is CASSISGSSYNEQFF. CDR3 DNA: TGTGCCAGCAGCATTAGCGGGAGCTCCTACAATGAGCAGTTCTTC.

The chain has TRBV7-2 and TRBJ2-1; a weak D match, TRBD2 (6 bases). In germline, CDR1 is SGHTA, CDR2 FQGNSA. Trimming took 2 bases from V and 7 from J, leaving 15 bases between them. The CDR3 length is 15 residues. The CDR3 DNA reads TGTGCCAGCAGCTTAAGGACGGGGGATATGAATGAGCAGTTCTTC. It codes for CASSLRTGDMNEQFF.

J is TRBJ2-3 and V is TRBV2; D is unresolved. The V end lost 6 bases, the J end lost 8 bases, and 9 bases lay between the germline ends. Germline V lookup: CDR1 SNHLY, CDR2 FYNNEI. The CDR3 is made up of 11 amino acids. CDR3 sequence: CASRGLGTQYF. CDR3 coding DNA: TGTGCCAGCAGGGGCTTAGGTACGCAGTATTTT.

The genes are TRBV18 and TRBJ1-3, with 7 bases fitting TRBD1. The V gene's germline CDR1 is KGHSH and CDR2 LQKENI. This CDR3 is built from 18 residues. With V trimmed by 2 bases and J by 1 base, 11 bases remained unmatched. CDR3 in DNA: TGTGCCAGCTCACCAAGATTTGAGGGGGCCATGTCTGGAAACACCATATATTTT. It is translated as CASSPRFEGAMSGNTIYF. Using reference TRBV18 and TRBJ1-3 for the parts outside the CDR3, the full variable domain is NAGVMQNPRHLVRRRGQEARLRCSPMKGHSHVYWYRQLPEEGLKFMVYLQKENIIDESGMPKERFSAEFPKEGPSILRIQQVVRGDSAAYFCASSPRFEGAMSGNTIYFGEGSWLTVV.

The CDR3, as DNA: TGTGCCAGCAGCTTAAGCGGGATAGCGGGAGGCTATGAGCAGTTCTTC. It specifies CASSLSGIAGGYEQFF. This chain links TRBV7-3 with TRBJ2-1, with 10 positions matching TRBD2. This CDR3 contains 16 residues. V gave up 1 base and J gave up 8 bases; unmatched junction bases: 8. Germline CDR1 is SGHTA and CDR2 is FQGTGA.

The V call is TRBV4-3, the J call TRBJ1-5, with TRBD1 identical over 10 bases. With V trimmed by 0 bases and J by 1 base, 9 bases remained unmatched. This CDR3 has 19 amino acids. Germline V lookup: CDR1 LGHNA, CDR2 YSLEER. The CDR3 sequence is CASSQDLTGGVGSNQPQHF. CDR3 in DNA: TGCGCCAGCAGCCAAGACCTGACAGGGGGCGTGGGGAGCAATCAGCCCCAGCATTTT.

J is TRBJ2-1 and V is TRBV27, with 7 bases fitting TRBD2. CDR3 length equals 19 residues. Trimming at V came to 0 bases and at J to 5 bases, leaving 16 bases not matched to a gene. CDR1 MNHEY and CDR2 SMNVEV come from the germline V gene (reference sequence). The CDR3 sequence is CASSLSRAVAGRSNNEQFF. CDR3 nucleotide sequence: TGTGCCAGCAGTTTATCTAGGGCAGTAGCGGGTAGGTCAAACAATGAGCAGTTCTTC.

This clone is medium-sized in the sample. V usage is TRBV29-1 and J usage is TRBJ2-1; weak D call: TRBD2 (6 bases). CDR1 is SQVTM, CDR2 ANQGSEA, per germline. The V gene lost 4 bases and the J gene lost 5 bases, with 9 bases spanning the gap. This CDR3 is built from 12 residues. The CDR3: CSVGRGNNEQFF. CDR3 DNA: TGCAGCGTTGGGCGGGGCAACAATGAGCAGTTCTTC.

The table lists this clone with a few counts. The gene calls are TRBV7-3 and TRBJ1-5, with TRBD1 matching over 7 bases. The ends lost 3 bases at V and 7 bases at J; junction bases unmatched: 3. The germline CDR1 and CDR2 sequences are SGHTA and FQGTGA. The CDR3 covers 13 residues. The CDR3 spells CASSLIQGQPQHF. In DNA, the CDR3 is TGTGCCAGCAGCTTGATACAGGGGCAGCCCCAGCATTTT.

The chain couples TRBV18 to TRBJ1-5; D may be TRBD1 (5 bases). CDR3 length: 13 residues. Trimming took 3 bases from V and 3 from J, leaving 6 bases between them. Germline V gives CDR1 KGHSH, CDR2 LQKENI. Written as DNA, the CDR3 is TGTGCCAGCTCACCGACAGACAATCAGCCCCAGCATTTT. It codes for CASSPTDNQPQHF.

This sequence joins TRBV30 and TRBJ1-3, with D possibly matching TRBD1 (5 bases). The V gene lost 2 bases and the J gene lost 0 bases, with 11 bases spanning the gap. CDR1 is GTSNPN, CDR2 SVGIG, per germline (reference sequence). The CDR3 totals 15 residues. The CDR3 bases are TGTGCCTGGAGTAGGGGCTCCCACTCTGGAAACACCATATATTTT. It translates to CAWSRGSHSGNTIYF.

The chain uses TRBV7-2 and TRBJ1-5, with D possibly being TRBD1 (6 bases). Per the germline V gene, CDR1 is SGHTA and CDR2 is FQGNSA. The V end lost 8 bases, the J end lost 8 bases, and 13 bases lay between the germline ends. The CDR3 totals 12 residues. The CDR3 spells CASQTGSEPQHF. The CDR3 coding sequence is TGTGCCAGCCAAACAGGGTCGGAGCCCCAGCATTTT. The whole variable domain, remainder taken from reference TRBV7-2 and TRBJ1-5, is GAGVSQSPSNKVTEKGKDVELRCDPISGHTALYWYRQSLGQGLEFLIYFQGNSAPDKSGLPSDRFSAERTGGSVSTLTIQRTQQEDSAVYLCASQTGSEPQHFGDGTRLSIL.

The chain couples TRBV9 to TRBJ1-5; a weak D match, TRBD1 (5 bases). The ends were cut back, 3 bases at V and 3 bases at J, with 10 bases in the middle. There are 14 residues in the CDR3. Germline V gives CDR1 SGDLS, CDR2 YYNGEE. The CDR3 coding sequence is TGTGCCAGCAGCGGCGCAGGGCTCAATCAGCCCCAGCATTTT. Residues: CASSGAGLNQPQHF. Full variable domain (rest looked up from reference TRBV9 and TRBJ1-5): DSGVTQTPKHLITATGQRVTLRCSPRSGDLSVYWYQQSLDQGLQFLIQYYNGEERAKGNILERFSAQQFPDLHSELNLSSLELGDSALYFCASSGAGLNQPQHFGDGTRLSIL.

This chain uses TRBV5-1 with TRBJ2-3, with TRBD1 identical over 9 bases. The CDR3 has 15 residues. J lost 4 bases, V lost 0 bases, and 3 bases had no gene match. CDR1 is SGHRS, CDR2 YFSETQ, per germline. Here the CDR3 DNA reads TGCGCCAGCAGCTTGGAAGGACAGGGGTCAGATACGCAGTATTTT. Protein sequence: CASSLEGQGSDTQYF.

The rearrangement links TRBV7-9 to TRBJ2-1; 10 nucleotides match TRBD2. The CDR3 sequence is 17 residues long. V trimming: 1 base; J trimming: 2 bases; junction bases outside the gene matches: 5. Germline CDR1 is SEHNR and CDR2 is FQNEAQ (reference sequence). CDR3 protein: CASSLDGTSVAYNEQFF. The CDR3 DNA follows: TGTGCCAGCAGCTTAGATGGGACTAGCGTAGCCTACAATGAGCAGTTCTTC.